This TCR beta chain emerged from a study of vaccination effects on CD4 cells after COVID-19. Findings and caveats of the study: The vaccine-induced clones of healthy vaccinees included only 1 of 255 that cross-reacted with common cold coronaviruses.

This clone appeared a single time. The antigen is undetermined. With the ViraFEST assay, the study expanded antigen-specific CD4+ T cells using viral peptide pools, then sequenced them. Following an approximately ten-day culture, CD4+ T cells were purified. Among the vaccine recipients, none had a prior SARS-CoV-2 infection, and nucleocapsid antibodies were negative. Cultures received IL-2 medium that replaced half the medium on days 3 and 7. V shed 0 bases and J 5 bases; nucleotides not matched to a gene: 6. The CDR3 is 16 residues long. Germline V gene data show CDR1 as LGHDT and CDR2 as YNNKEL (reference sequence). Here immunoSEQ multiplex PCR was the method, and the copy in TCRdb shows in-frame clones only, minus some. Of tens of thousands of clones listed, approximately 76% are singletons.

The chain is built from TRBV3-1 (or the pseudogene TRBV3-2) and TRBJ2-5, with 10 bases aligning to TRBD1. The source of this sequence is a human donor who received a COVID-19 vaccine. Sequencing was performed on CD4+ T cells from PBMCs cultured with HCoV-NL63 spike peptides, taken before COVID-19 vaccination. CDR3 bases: TGTGCCAGCAGCCAAGATGGGACAGGGGCTGGGGAGACCCAGTACTTC. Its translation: CASSQDGTGAGETQYF.